The 16 T cell receptor beta chains given below trace back to one sample, sequenced in a study of T cells in Graves' hyperthyroidism and ophthalmopathy. The investigators amplified TCR beta CDR3 regions from RNA transcripts. The primer set for the first-round RT-PCR of the TCR CDR3 was HTBI. TCRdb itself ran the multiplex PCR reads through MiXCR, one entry per CDR3 protein. The sample lists a few hundred thousand distinct CDR3 sequences; about a sixth were seen once. Sequencing input: blood. Receptor source: a woman aged 40-49 years with Graves' ophthalmopathy.

The V and J genes are TRBV6-2 or TRBV6-3 and TRBJ2-5, with TRBD2 identical over 10 bases. The CDR3 is 15 residues long. The V gene end was trimmed by 3 bases and the J gene end by 7 bases; junction bases not matched to a gene: 8. Germline assignment: CDR1 MNHEY and CDR2 SVGEGT. The CDR3 is CASSYGTSGTGTQYF. Written as DNA, the CDR3 is TGTGCCAGCAGTTATGGTACTAGCGGGACGGGGACCCAGTACTTC.

This clonotype was seen more than once but under ten times. The CDR3 sequence: CASSQERQGTHEQYF. The CDR3 DNA reads as TGCGCCAGCAGCCAAGAGCGACAGGGAACCCACGAGCAGTACTTC. The chain joins TRBV4-3 to TRBJ2-7, with 7 bases identical to TRBD1. CDR1 and CDR2 from the germline V gene are LGHNA and YSLEER. Trimming removed 0 bases from V and 5 bases from J; junction bases left unmatched: 7. The CDR3 contains 15 residues.

Notes on this clonotype: A much larger clone lies a single base off, so this may be a read error. This chain connects TRBV6-1 to TRBJ2-6; TRBD1 might be the D (5 bases). The germline V gene encodes CDR1 MNHNS and CDR2 SASEGT. The CDR3 runs to 14 residues. CDR3 DNA sequence: TGTGCCAGCAACCGACGCTCTGGGGCCGACGTCCTGACTTTC. The encoded protein is CASNRRSGADVLTF.

This clonotype was seen many times. V gene TRBV20-1 combines with J gene TRBJ1-1; weak D call: TRBD1 (5 bases). CDR1 is DFQATT and CDR2 is SNEGSKA in the germline V gene (reference sequence). V lost 2 bases and J 1 base, leaving 11 bases between the germline ends. The CDR3 contains 14 residues. This CDR3 is CSARRAGTNTEAFF. DNA of the CDR3: TGCAGTGCTAGAAGGGCAGGGACGAACACTGAAGCTTTCTTT.

This clonotype was detected ten times or more. V usage is TRBV19 and J usage is TRBJ1-2; D might be TRBD1 (6 bases). The germline CDR1 and CDR2 sequences are LNHDA and SQIVND (reference sequence). The V end was cut by 7 bases, the J end by 4 bases, with 13 bases between. This CDR3 is built from 13 residues. CDR3: CASTTTGTYGYTF. The CDR3 DNA reads TGTGCCAGTACCACCACAGGGACCTATGGCTACACCTTC. Full variable domain (remainder filled in from reference TRBV19 and TRBJ1-2): DGGITQSPKYLFRKEGQNVTLSCEQNLNHDAMYWYRQDPGQGLRLIYYSQIVNDFQKGDIAEGYSVSREKKESFPLTVTSAQKNPTAFYLCASTTTGTYGYTFGSGTRLTVV.

There are a few counts of this clonotype. The gene calls are TRBV6-1 and TRBJ2-7; D is perhaps TRBD2 (6 bases). V gave up 2 bases and J gave up 3 bases, with 11 bases separating them. Looked up from germline, CDR1 is MNHNS and CDR2 is SASEGT. The CDR3 sequence is 14 residues long. CDR3 nucleotide sequence: TGTGCCAGCAGTGAATGGGGGGTAGGCTACGAGCAGTACTTC. It is translated as CASSEWGVGYEQYF.

This clonotype has a handful of counts. The chain employs TRBV11-2 and TRBJ2-2; 7 bases fit TRBD1. Germline CDR1 and CDR2: SGHAT and FQNNGV. The CDR3 extends over 17 amino acids. The V gene end was trimmed by 6 bases and the J gene end by 7 bases; junction bases not matched to a gene: 17. The CDR3 here is CASSLRNQGVINGELFF. Here the CDR3 DNA reads TGTGCCAGCAGTTTAAGGAACCAGGGGGTGATAAACGGGGAGCTGTTTTTT. The full variable domain, rest sourced from reference TRBV11-2 and TRBJ2-2, is EAGVAQSPRYKIIEKRQSVAFWCNPISGHATLYWYQQILGQGPKLLIQFQNNGVVDDSQLPKDRFSAERLKGVDSTLKIQPAKLEDSAVYLCASSLRNQGVINGELFFGEGSRLTVL.

In its sample, this clonotype was seen many times. V is TRBV24-1 and J is TRBJ2-7; D gene unclear. This CDR3 has 15 residues. From germline, CDR1 is KGHDR and CDR2 SFDVKD. Trimming removed 2 bases from V and 0 bases from J, with 10 bases in between. CDR3 protein: CATSDSWGSSYEQYF. The CDR3 DNA reads TGTGCCACCAGTGATTCATGGGGATCCTCCTACGAGCAGTACTTC.

The chain couples TRBV5-6 to TRBJ1-3; no firm D call. With 0 bases removed from V and 0 bases from J, the gap between germline ends came to 10 bases. CDR1 SGHDT and CDR2 YYEEEE come from the germline V gene. This CDR3 is 16 amino acids long. The CDR3 DNA is TGTGCCAGCAGCTTGGGGGCGGGATCCTCTGGAAACACCATATATTTT. This translates into CASSLGAGSSGNTIYF.

Only one count was recorded for this clonotype. The rearrangement links TRBV6-2 or TRBV6-3 to TRBJ1-1, with 8 bases that match TRBD1. CDR1 is MNHEY and CDR2 is SVGEGT in the germline V gene. V was pared by 3 bases and J by 0 bases, with 12 bases of the junction left unmatched. The CDR3 is 18 amino acids. For the CDR3, the DNA is TGTGCCAGCAGTTATCGGACAGGGAAGAAAGGCATGAACACTGAAGCTTTCTTT. Protein product: CASSYRTGKKGMNTEAFF.

This clonotype showed up many times. The chain joins TRBV20-1 to TRBJ2-4; 9 bases match TRBD2. With 0 bases clipped from V and 1 base from J, the junction kept 7 bases outside the gene matches. The CDR3 runs to 17 residues. Germline loops: CDR1 DFQATT, CDR2 SNEGSKA (reference sequence). CDR3 loop: CSARDPLAGLAKNIQYF. CDR3 sequence (DNA): TGCAGTGCTAGAGATCCCCTAGCGGGACTCGCCAAAAACATTCAGTACTTC.

The sample holds many counts of this clonotype. The gene calls are TRBV4-3 and TRBJ2-5; either TRBD1 or TRBD2 may supply D (6 bases each). The CDR3 length is 15 residues. Germline V gene sequence: CDR1 LGHNA, CDR2 YSLEER. V dropped 2 bases and J dropped 3 bases, with 13 bases sitting between them. CDR3: CASSQRMGGKETQYF. In nucleotides, the CDR3 is TGCGCCAGCAGCCAAAGGATGGGGGGCAAAGAGACCCAGTACTTC.

This clonotype was recorded many times. V and J are TRBV11-2 and TRBJ2-7; D not resolved. This CDR3 is built from 11 residues. V lost 6 bases, J lost 6 bases, and 9 bases lay in between. Germline V CDR1 and CDR2: SGHAT, FQNNGV. Here the CDR3 reads CASSWGSEQYF. The CDR3 DNA reads as TGTGCCAGCAGTTGGGGAAGCGAGCAGTACTTC.

V usage is TRBV27 and J usage is TRBJ1-2; tentative D call: TRBD1 (5 bases). V was trimmed by 1 base and J by 2 bases, leaving 8 bases between them. The CDR3 is made up of 14 amino acids. From germline, CDR1 is MNHEY and CDR2 SMNVEV (reference sequence). CDR3 nucleotides: TGTGCCAGCAGTTTATTTGGGGGGAACTATGGCTACACCTTC. Protein sequence: CASSLFGGNYGYTF.

This clonotype showed up many times. V usage is TRBV19 and J usage is TRBJ2-5; 8 nucleotides match TRBD2. The germline CDR1 and CDR2 sequences are LNHDA and SQIVND (reference sequence). This CDR3 region has 16 residues. V shed 5 bases, J shed 4 bases, and the junction held 12 bases outside the gene matches. Here the CDR3 reads CASSVSAGGLGETQYF. The CDR3 bases are TGTGCCAGTAGTGTCTCGGCGGGAGGACTCGGAGAGACCCAGTACTTC.

Ten or more counts support this clonotype. The genes are TRBV30 and TRBJ1-6, with 7 bases lining up with TRBD1. The germline CDR1 and CDR2 sequences are GTSNPN and SVGIG (reference sequence). The CDR3 extends over 14 amino acids. V lost 4 bases, J lost 8 bases, and 8 bases stayed unmatched. CDR3 sequence (DNA): TGTGCCTGGACGAAAGACAGGGCAGATTCACCCCTCCACTTT. It translates to CAWTKDRADSPLHF.